The present entry profiles one T cell receptor beta chain with its context. Its specific antigen is unknown. The germline gene is not matched at one end of the junction; a read error may be the cause. The label giving this sample's time point can be read as: recipient sample about 28 days before transplant, after cytoreduction. Blood from recipients was drawn roughly 28 days before transplant, then again at days 30, 100 and 180 after transplant. Nuclei Lysis Solution was used to extract genomic DNA from fresh or cryopreserved unfractionated peripheral blood mononuclear cells. The immunoSEQ assay, a bias-controlled multiplex PCR with V- and J-specific primers, was used to amplify TCR beta CDR3 regions from genomic DNA. A proprietary barcode and Illumina adapter sequences were added to the CDR3 amplicons in a second PCR step. An Illumina MiSeq instrument was used to sequence the CDR3 libraries. The paper's data handling went like this. Export and quality control were handled in immunoSEQ Analyzer 3.0, while downstream analyses relied on R Bioconductor and Immunarch. Only productive rearrangements within the normalized downsampled data set were used in the calculation of repertoire metrics. In the normalized cohort, clonotypes with more than 5 templates were defined as pathologically expanded. Repertoire diversity was measured with the Inverse Simpson Index. The non-normalized data set was used for CMV-specificity analyses so that all clonotypes could be captured. Drawn from immuneACCESS, this table holds only the in-frame rearrangements with V and J called that TCRdb kept. Clones are partly lost; checked studies trace under half to an unresolved V gene and leave the rest unexplained. That table furnishes V, J and clone size, whereas the DNA furnished D and trimming. Counted in this sample were more than 40,000 clones; around 85% of them appeared once. In total, the top ten clones hold approximately 3% of the sample.

This sample stems from a study of T cell clonotyping in hematopoietic cell transplantation (dated by TCRdb to the early 2020s). General notes on the study: Pretransplant samples from recipients were collected after cytoreduction. Recruitment of patients was conducted between 2015 and 2017, and follow-up was continued until late 2020 or death. In the study, 150 or so blood samples were gathered from roughly 40 consecutive transplant recipients and their related donors.

Overall results and qualifications from the work: Just a small fraction of recipient repertoires overlapped with donor repertoires, and more than 97% appeared de novo at the given depth. Broader TCR repertoire diversity after transplant was predicted by Inverse Simpson Index values from donors and from recipients before transplant. The sample size was limited, and CD4 and CD8 repertoire contributions could not be separated because cells were not sorted. After transplant, TCR diversity in recipients dropped, and pathologically expanded clonotypes increased progressively from day 30 to day 180.

The CDR3 sequence holds 13 residues, the cysteine and phenylalanine included. This entry keeps only the CDR3 DNA: 39 bases, framed from base 1. The germline V gene specifies MNHEY as CDR1 and SVGAGI as CDR2. The starting material was peripheral blood mononuclear cells, obtained before stem cell transplant. The sequence joins TRBV6-5 to TRBJ2-1; the D element might be TRBD1 or TRBD2, as each aligns at 5 bases. The receptor's source is a man aged 60 to 75 with acute myeloid leukemia. Some clones in this sample may be carry-over from other donors' samples. In nucleotide form, the sequence is TGTGCCAGCAGTTACGATCGGGGCAATGGGCAGTTCTTC. This gives the protein CASSYDRGNGQFF.